This T cell receptor (beta chain) stems from a study of tumor-infiltrating lymphocytes in localized non-small cell lung cancer. V lost 7 bases and J 7 bases, leaving 26 bases between the germline ends. This CDR3 is 15 amino acids long. In germline, CDR1 is SQVTM, CDR2 ANQGSEA. Produced via immunoSEQ multiplex PCR; TCRdb's table is partial and in-frame only. The repertoire holds more than 10,000 clones, with 79% as singletons. The chain combines TRBV29-1 with TRBJ2-7, with D perhaps matching TRBD1 (8 bases). This receptor was taken from a human donor with non-small cell lung cancer. Material: lung tumor tissue. DNA for the CDR3: TGCAGCGGGACTAGTCCGACAGGGGAAGTATGGGAGCAGTACTTC. It codes for CSGTSPTGEVWEQYF.